Following are 15 T cell receptor beta chains from one sample sequenced in a study of Graves' ophthalmopathy and Graves' hyperthyroidism. The sequenced template was RNA, covering the TCR beta CDR3 region. HTBI primers were used in a first-round RT-PCR, which preceded a second-round multiplex PCR. In TCRdb, the multiplex PCR reads were re-called with MiXCR into one record per CDR3 protein. The sample includes a few hundred thousand distinct CDR3 sequences, 17% of them seen just once. Specimen: peripheral blood. The source is an adult woman with stable Graves' hyperthyroidism.

Many counts were recorded for this clonotype. The rearrangement joins TRBV20-1 to TRBJ2-5, with 7 bases that match TRBD1. The trim removed 0 bases at V and 2 bases at J, leaving 3 bases unmatched. Germline CDR1 is DFQATT and CDR2 is SNEGSKA (reference sequence). The CDR3 loop spans 14 amino acids. CDR3 loop: CSAREPTGQETQYF. The CDR3, as DNA: TGCAGTGCTAGAGAACCGACAGGGCAAGAGACCCAGTACTTC.

This clonotype was recorded many times. The chain recombines TRBV6-1 with TRBJ2-2, with 7 bases that match TRBD2. The V and J ends lost 8 bases and 3 bases, in that order; junction bases with no gene match: 3. Germline-derived CDR1 and CDR2 are MNHNS and SASEGT. The CDR3 runs 13 residues. CDR3 nucleotides: TGTGCCAGCGGGGGGGGATACACCGGGGAGCTGTTTTTT. It encodes CASGGGYTGELFF.

This clonotype was counted many times. This sequence joins TRBV7-2 and TRBJ2-7; the match to TRBD1 covers 8 bases. Losses at the gene ends were 5 bases for V and 2 bases for J; bases not matched to a gene: 5. The germline gives CDR1 SGHTA, CDR2 FQGNSA. The CDR3 covers 14 residues. The CDR3 nucleotides read TGTGCCAGCAGCCCCGGGACAGGCACCTACGAGCAGTACTTC. This gives the protein CASSPGTGTYEQYF.

About this clonotype itself: Since a much larger clone is just one base distant, this may be a read error. CDR3 coding DNA: TGTGCCAGCAGCACCTTCGGGAAGGGATATGGCTACTCCTTC. Protein sequence: CASSTFGKGYGYSF. The rearrangement uses TRBV12-3 or TRBV12-4 and TRBJ1-2; no reliable D call. The CDR3 totals 14 residues.

In its sample, this clonotype was seen many times. This rearrangement joins TRBV20-1 to TRBJ1-1; no clear D. Trimming removed 3 bases at V and 4 bases at J, with 24 bases between. Germline CDR1 and CDR2: DFQATT and SNEGSKA (reference sequence). CDR3 size: 17 residues. The CDR3 sequence: CSASWPGGTPGTTEAFF. CDR3 nucleotides: TGCAGTGCTAGTTGGCCAGGAGGAACGCCCGGTACCACTGAAGCTTTCTTT.

This clonotype was picked up many times. This chain joins TRBV29-1 and TRBJ1-1; maybe TRBD1 (5 bases). Germline V gives CDR1 SQVTM, CDR2 ANQGSEA. Trimming left V 5 bases short and J 0 bases short, with 13 bases between. The length of the CDR3 is 14 residues. This chain's CDR3 is CSVIGASMNTEAFF. In nucleotides, the CDR3 is TGCAGCGTTATCGGGGCCTCAATGAACACTGAAGCTTTCTTT.

The chain is built from TRBV5-1 and TRBJ2-7; 8 bases fit TRBD2. Germline V gives CDR1 SGHRS, CDR2 YFSETQ. Trimming cost V 4 bases and J 0 bases; bases outside gene matches: 9. This CDR3 region has 16 residues. The chain's CDR3 is CASSPGLAELSYEQYF. The CDR3 DNA is TGCGCCAGCAGCCCCGGACTAGCTGAGCTCTCCTACGAGCAGTACTTC.

This clonotype has ten or more counts. This chain connects TRBV6-1 to TRBJ1-1; unclear D gene. CDR3 length: 12 amino acids. Germline CDR1 is MNHNS and CDR2 is SASEGT. Trimming stripped 6 bases from V and 7 bases from J, with 12 bases between. CDR3 DNA: TGTGCCAGCAGCGTAACTGCCCATGAAGCTTTCTTT. This gives the protein CASSVTAHEAFF.

V usage is TRBV3-1 and J usage is TRBJ1-1; D might be TRBD1 (5 bases). The germline V and J ends were trimmed by 1 base and 1 base, with 13 bases remaining between them. The CDR3 is 16 amino acids. The germline V gene encodes CDR1 LGHDT and CDR2 YNNKEL (reference sequence). CDR3 sequence: CASSQAIGAGNTEAFF. The DNA for the CDR3 is TGTGCCAGCAGCCAAGCCATCGGGGCGGGGAACACTGAAGCTTTCTTT.

This clonotype was seen many times. This chain uses TRBV7-2 with TRBJ2-5, with 9 bases aligning to TRBD2. CDR3 length: 16 residues. Per germline, CDR1 SGHTA and CDR2 FQGNSA. V lost 2 bases, J lost 7 bases, and 11 bases stayed unmatched. CDR3 bases: TGTGCCAGCAGCTTAAAGGGAGCGGGAGGTAGTATGACCCAGTACTTC. Encoded protein: CASSLKGAGGSMTQYF.

This clonotype was found many times. This rearrangement joins TRBV28 to TRBJ2-7; no definite D call. The CDR3 sequence is 12 residues long. V was pared by 1 base and J by 4 bases, with 5 bases between. Germline values: CDR1 MDHEN, CDR2 SYDVKM. The CDR3 loop reads CASSLYAYEQYF. CDR3 in DNA: TGTGCCAGCAGTTTATATGCGTACGAGCAGTACTTC.

This clonotype has ten or more counts. The chain couples TRBV7-2 to TRBJ1-5, with 9 bases matching TRBD1. Germline lookup yields CDR1 SGHTA and CDR2 FQGNSA. This CDR3 has 15 residues. The junction had 5 bases not matched to a gene; V was cut back by 5 bases and J by 3 bases. CDR3: CASSPTGGDNQPQHF. The CDR3 DNA reads as TGTGCCAGCAGCCCGACAGGGGGGGACAATCAGCCCCAGCATTTT.

This clonotype was seen ten or more times. The V gene is TRBV2, the J gene TRBJ2-5, with a tentative D call TRBD1 (6 bases). CDR1 SNHLY and CDR2 FYNNEI come from the germline V gene. V shed 8 bases and J shed 0 bases, with 13 bases lying between them. This CDR3 contains 14 residues. CDR3 bases: TGTGCCAGCTCGGACAGACGGCACCAAGAGACCCAGTACTTC. Translated, it gives CASSDRRHQETQYF.

The gene calls are TRBV4-1 and TRBJ1-2, with D tentatively TRBD1 (5 bases). The CDR3 loop spans 16 amino acids. V was shortened by 2 bases and J by 6 bases, with 19 bases between the two germline ends. Germline loops: CDR1 MGHRA, CDR2 YSYEKL. The CDR3 nucleotides read TGCGCCAGCAGCCAAACTCCTAGCAGGGAGCAGGATGGCTACACCTTC. Its translation is CASSQTPSREQDGYTF.

The V and J genes are TRBV9 and TRBJ2-5; a possible D gene is TRBD2 (6 bases). The CDR3 is 15 residues long. V gave up 0 bases and J gave up 4 bases, with 13 bases separating them. Germline V CDR1 and CDR2: SGDLS, YYNGEE. DNA for the CDR3: TGTGCCAGCAGCGTAGGCCCCACTAGCCGAGAGACCCAGTACTTC. It translates to CASSVGPTSRETQYF.